Below, 28 T cell receptor beta chains from the same sample are listed, as sequenced in a study of graft-versus-host responses after intestinal transplantation (dated by TCRdb to about 2021). The label giving this sample's time point can be read as: cells obtained before transplantation from donor or recipient. The antigens these receptors bind are not known. The library was obtained by the immunoSEQ multiplex PCR assay. Here the immuneACCESS table is served through TCRdb, limited to in-frame sequences with V and J called. Missing clones are a known gap in these copies; in checked studies unresolved V genes cover under half, and the rest lacks a known reason. This sample holds fewer than 95,000 clones; approximately 92% were observed only once. Together, the top ten hold roughly 0.5% of the sample. Specimen: unstimulated CD8+ T cells sorted from spleen or lymph node cells, collected before intestinal transplant. The source of these receptors is a human donor who received an intestinal transplant.

The chain carries TRBV5-6 and TRBJ1-1; TRBD1 matches at 7 bases. CDR1 is SGHDT, CDR2 YYEEEE, per germline. The CDR3 sequence is 17 residues long. V lost 2 bases, J lost 5 bases, and 15 bases stayed unmatched. CDR3 DNA sequence: TGTGCCAGCAGCTTATTTCCGGCAGGGGGAATGGGAACTGAAGCTTTCTTT. Translated, it gives CASSLFPAGGMGTEAFF.

The chain recombines TRBV30 with TRBJ1-4; no firm D call. V gave up 0 bases and J gave up 3 bases, with 5 bases separating them. CDR3 size: 13 residues. CDR1 and CDR2 (germline): GTSNPN, SVGIG (reference sequence). The CDR3 DNA follows: TGTGCCTGGAGTGTTAGCCCTAATGAAAAACTGTTTTTT. Its protein product is CAWSVSPNEKLFF. Full variable domain (outside the CDR3, taken from reference TRBV30 and TRBJ1-4): SQTIHQWPATLVQPVGSPLSLECTVEGTSNPNLYWYRQAAGRGLQLLFYSVGIGQISSEVPQNLSASRPQDRQFILSSKKLLLSDSGFYLCAWSVSPNEKLFFGSGTQLSVL.

The chain couples TRBV4-3 to TRBJ1-6; D remains unclear. The CDR3 totals 16 residues. The germline V and J ends were trimmed by 0 bases and 7 bases, with 13 bases remaining between them. Germline V gives CDR1 LGHNA, CDR2 YSLEER. DNA of the CDR3: TGCGCCAGCAGCCAAGATAGGCGCGGGCCCAATTCACCCCTCCACTTT. It is translated as CASSQDRRGPNSPLHF.

The chain has TRBV9 and TRBJ2-7, with TRBD2 matching 10 bases. Germline V lookup: CDR1 SGDLS, CDR2 YYNGEE. This CDR3 spans 15 amino acids. Trimming at V came to 4 bases and at J to 2 bases, leaving 6 bases not matched to a gene. The CDR3 DNA reads as TGTGCCAGCAGCCAGGGTAGCGGGGGGCCCTACGAGCAGTACTTC. This sequence encodes CASSQGSGGPYEQYF.

The genes are TRBV29-1 and TRBJ2-3; TRBD2 matches 8 bases. In germline, CDR1 is SQVTM, CDR2 ANQGSEA. After removal of 3 bases from V and 2 bases from J, the junction contained 7 bases not matched to a gene. The CDR3 consists of 15 residues. CDR3 sequence (DNA): TGCAGCGTTGAGATTAGCGGGGATTACACAGATACGCAGTATTTT. It is translated as CSVEISGDYTDTQYF.

The V gene is TRBV6-5, the J gene TRBJ2-3, with D maybe TRBD1 (5 bases). The CDR3 is made up of 13 amino acids. Looked up from germline, CDR1 is MNHEY and CDR2 is SVGAGI. Trimming removed 6 bases at V and 6 bases at J, with 13 bases between. In DNA form, the CDR3 reads TGTGCCAGCAGCCCCGACAGCCTGGATACGCAGTATTTT. Protein: CASSPDSLDTQYF.

The CDR3 sequence: CAWSGHISEGYTF. CDR3 in DNA: TGTGCCTGGAGTGGACACATCAGTGAGGGCTACACCTTC. J is TRBJ1-2 and V is TRBV30; D remains unclear. The CDR3 loop spans 13 amino acids. V was trimmed by 1 base and J by 8 bases, leaving 14 bases between them. Germline CDR1 and CDR2: GTSNPN and SVGIG (reference sequence).

V is TRBV30 and J is TRBJ2-7; 9 bases map to TRBD1. V lost 3 bases, J lost 3 bases, and 9 bases stayed unmatched. The CDR3 totals 15 residues. The V gene's germline CDR1 is GTSNPN and CDR2 SVGIG (reference sequence). CDR3 DNA sequence: TGTGCCTGGAGCGTCGGGACAGGGAAAGTCTACGAGCAGTACTTC. Its protein is CAWSVGTGKVYEQYF.

This chain connects TRBV13 to TRBJ1-4; 10 bases match TRBD1. J gave up 13 bases and V 4 bases, and 9 bases lay outside the gene matches. Germline CDR1 and CDR2: PRHDT and FYEKMQ (reference sequence). CDR3 length: 14 amino acids. The chain's CDR3 is CASSSGTGEGRLFF. CDR3 sequence (DNA): TGTGCCAGCAGCTCCGGGACAGGGGAGGGAAGACTGTTTTTT.

The chain carries TRBV11-3 and TRBJ2-5; 9 nucleotides align to TRBD1. The CDR3 consists of 15 residues. V shed 4 bases and J 4 bases; nucleotides not matched to a gene: 7. Per the germline V gene, CDR1 is SGHNT and CDR2 is YENEEA. CDR3 nucleotide sequence: TGTGCCAGCAGCTCCTCCGGGACAGGGAGAGAGACCCAGTACTTC. The encoded protein is CASSSSGTGRETQYF.

The chain couples TRBV2 to TRBJ2-5, with D perhaps TRBD2 (6 bases). The CDR3 length is 12 residues. Germline values: CDR1 SNHLY, CDR2 FYNNEI. V lost 10 bases, J lost 4 bases, and 13 bases lay in between. CDR3 coding DNA: TGTGCCACTTACCGGGGGACAGAGACCCAGTACTTC. Translating it yields CATYRGTETQYF.

The CDR3 spells CAHRRQGAYEQFF. The CDR3 DNA follows: TGTGCCCACAGGAGACAGGGGGCCTATGAGCAGTTCTTC. V usage is TRBV30 and J usage is TRBJ2-1, with TRBD1 matching 10 bases. Germline-derived CDR1 and CDR2 are GTSNPN and SVGIG (reference sequence). The CDR3 runs to 13 residues. V gave up 8 bases and J gave up 8 bases; unmatched junction bases: 9.

This rearrangement joins TRBV19 to TRBJ1-5; D is unresolved. From germline, CDR1 is LNHDA and CDR2 SQIVND (reference sequence). This CDR3 is built from 14 residues. Trimming removed 10 bases at V and 0 bases at J, with 13 bases between. The CDR3 loop reads CATDSIYSNQPQHF. Here the CDR3 DNA reads TGTGCCACCGACTCAATTTATAGCAATCAGCCCCAGCATTTT. Full variable domain (rest looked up from reference TRBV19 and TRBJ1-5): DGGITQSPKYLFRKEGQNVTLSCEQNLNHDAMYWYRQDPGQGLRLIYYSQIVNDFQKGDIAEGYSVSREKKESFPLTVTSAQKNPTAFYLCATDSIYSNQPQHFGDGTRLSIL.

This chain joins TRBV4-1 and TRBJ2-2; D uncertain. Germline CDR1 is MGHRA and CDR2 is YSYEKL. V gave up 0 bases and J gave up 3 bases, with 5 bases separating them. The length of the CDR3 is 14 residues. The CDR3: CASSQDPYTGELFF. CDR3 bases: TGCGCCAGCAGCCAAGATCCATACACCGGGGAGCTGTTTTTT.

The chain combines TRBV4-1 with TRBJ2-7; TRBD2 matches at 7 bases. In germline, CDR1 is MGHRA, CDR2 YSYEKL. CDR3 size: 14 residues. V was clipped by 4 bases and J by 3 bases; unmatched bases: 6. CDR3: CASSLPGGFYEQYF. DNA for the CDR3: TGCGCCAGCAGCCTCCCCGGGGGGTTCTACGAGCAGTACTTC.

The chain is built from TRBV11-3 and TRBJ2-1; D is perhaps TRBD1 (5 bases). The length of the CDR3 is 15 residues. Germline V gene data show CDR1 as SGHNT and CDR2 as YENEEA. The V end was cut by 2 bases, the J end by 5 bases, with 13 bases between. Written as DNA, the CDR3 is TGTGCCAGCAGCTTATCAGGGCATAGGGACAATGAGCAGTTCTTC. This translates into CASSLSGHRDNEQFF.

This chain connects TRBV7-9 to TRBJ1-1; 9 nucleotides match TRBD1. Germline loops: CDR1 SEHNR, CDR2 FQNEAQ (reference sequence). The CDR3 has 14 residues. V lost 0 bases and J lost 12; bases outside the gene matches: 8. CDR3 protein: CASSLALQGASSFF. The DNA of the CDR3 is TGTGCCAGCAGCTTAGCGTTACAGGGGGCGAGTTCTTTCTTT.

This clone has just one count. The V call is TRBV6-1, the J call TRBJ1-6; D gene uncertain. The V end lost 1 base, the J end lost 7 bases, and 8 bases lay between the germline ends. Per the germline V gene, CDR1 is MNHNS and CDR2 is SASEGT. This CDR3 comprises 14 residues. In DNA form, the CDR3 reads TGTGCCAGCAGTGAAGTTTACGGGAATTCACCCCTCCACTTT. Its protein is CASSEVYGNSPLHF.

The chain combines TRBV5-1 with TRBJ2-1; 11 bases line up with TRBD2. Trimming cost V 5 bases and J 8 bases; bases outside gene matches: 6. The CDR3 is 14 residues long. Germline V gene data show CDR1 as SGHRS and CDR2 as YFSETQ. The CDR3 region has the DNA TGCGCCAGCAGGTGGACTAGCGGGTTCGATGAGCAGTTCTTC. It codes for CASRWTSGFDEQFF.

The chain carries TRBV4-1 and TRBJ2-7; TRBD2 matches at 9 bases. The germline V gene encodes CDR1 MGHRA and CDR2 YSYEKL. This CDR3 has 15 amino acids. Germline trimming cut 6 bases from V and 4 bases from J; bases unmatched to any gene: 10. DNA of the CDR3: TGCGCCAGCAGGACGACTAGCGGAGGATCATACGAGCAGTACTTC. Translation gives CASRTTSGGSYEQYF.

The rearrangement uses TRBV30 and TRBJ2-7, with D possibly being TRBD2 (5 bases). The CDR3 has 14 amino acids. Germline-derived CDR1 and CDR2 are GTSNPN and SVGIG (reference sequence). With 4 bases removed from V and 3 bases from J, the gap between germline ends came to 16 bases. The CDR3 DNA is TGTGCCTGGACCCTAGGTTTCGGGAACTACGAGCAGTACTTC. It is translated as CAWTLGFGNYEQYF.

The chain is built from TRBV2 and TRBJ1-5; D gene unclear. The germline V gene has CDR1 SNHLY and CDR2 FYNNEI. The CDR3 contains 12 residues. V lost 7 bases to trimming and J lost 6 bases, with 10 bases between them. The CDR3 nucleotides read TGTGCCAGCAATCTTCGGTCTCAGCCCCAGCATTTT. Encoded protein: CASNLRSQPQHF.

This chain links TRBV5-6 with TRBJ1-6; the D gene is possibly TRBD1 (6 bases). Germline CDR1 and CDR2: SGHDT and YYEEEE. Trimming left V 2 bases short and J 7 bases short, with 19 bases between. There are 17 residues in the CDR3. The CDR3 DNA is TGTGCCAGCAGCTTCCCTACAGGGTCTTACGAAAATTCACCCCTCCACTTT. Its protein is CASSFPTGSYENSPLHF.

V is TRBV19 and J is TRBJ2-2; D is undetermined. From germline, CDR1 is LNHDA and CDR2 SQIVND (reference sequence). Trimming took 5 bases from V and 6 from J, leaving 7 bases between them. This CDR3 region has 12 residues. CDR3 DNA: TGTGCCAGTAGTGGTAGTCCCGGGGAGCTGTTTTTT. This gives the protein CASSGSPGELFF.

This sequence joins TRBV6-6 and TRBJ2-7, with 8 bases fitting TRBD2. The V gene end was trimmed by 2 bases and the J gene end by 2 bases; junction bases not matched to a gene: 8. Germline V gene sequence: CDR1 MNHNY, CDR2 SVGAGI (reference sequence). CDR3 size: 16 residues. CDR3 amino acids: CASSYNLVGLAYEQYF. Written as DNA, the CDR3 is TGTGCCAGCAGTTACAATCTAGTGGGACTAGCCTACGAGCAGTACTTC.

The chain couples TRBV6-4 to TRBJ1-5, with D hard to call. Trimming took 3 bases from V and 5 from J, leaving 11 bases between them. The length of the CDR3 is 14 residues. CDR1 is MRHNA, CDR2 SNTAGT, per germline. Here the CDR3 reads CASSEEADYQPQHF. For the CDR3, the DNA is TGTGCCAGCAGTGAAGAGGCAGATTATCAGCCCCAGCATTTT.

The chain recombines TRBV30 with TRBJ2-5, with TRBD2 as a possible D gene (5 bases). The J call could be wrong; TRBJ2-7 is a better fit for the DNA end. Germline V lookup: CDR1 GTSNPN, CDR2 SVGIG (reference sequence). The CDR3 extends over 14 amino acids. In DNA, the CDR3 is TGTGCCTGGAGTGTTGGTGGACTCCCCTACGAGCAGTACTTC. Its translation: CAWSVGGLPYEQYF.

V and J are TRBV4-1 and TRBJ2-7; D ambiguous. CDR1 and CDR2 (germline): MGHRA, YSYEKL. V was clipped by 4 bases and J by 0 bases, with 13 bases between them. The CDR3 extends over 15 amino acids. CDR3 nucleotides: TGCGCCAGCAGCCTCCATACAGCTACCTCCTACGAGCAGTACTTC. Its translation: CASSLHTATSYEQYF.